These 9 T cell receptor beta chains were sequenced from one sample in a study of neoadjuvant anti-PD-1 for oral cavity cancer (dated by TCRdb to the early 2020s). The time point label, read with the paper, signifies: before neoadjuvant nivolumab. Library prep was done by the immunoSEQ multiplex PCR assay. Drawn from immuneACCESS, this table holds only the in-frame rearrangements with V and J called that TCRdb kept. Clones are partly lost; checked studies trace under half to an unresolved V gene and leave the rest unexplained. The sample includes some 17,000 clones, with about 59% observed a single time. Clones ranked in the top ten supply approximately 2.4% of the sample. Sequencing was performed on PBMCs, taken before nivolumab (anti-PD-1) treatment. Receptor source: a person between 40 and 80 years old with oral cavity squamous cell carcinoma.

This chain connects TRBV7-8 to TRBJ1-5; 8 bases align to TRBD1. V was clipped by 5 bases and J by 6 bases; unmatched bases: 9. Germline V gives CDR1 SGHVS, CDR2 FQNEAQ. This CDR3 region has 15 residues. The CDR3 DNA is TGTGCCAGCAGCCTGGGGCAGGGGGCGGTTCAGCCCCAGCATTTT. Translated, it gives CASSLGQGAVQPQHF.

The chain employs TRBV10-3 and TRBJ1-5; D remains ambiguous. Germline CDR1 ENHRY, CDR2 SYGVKD. The CDR3 contains 14 residues. Trimming left V 0 bases short and J 9 bases short, with 12 bases between. CDR3 in amino acids: CAISESSTAGPQHF. CDR3 in DNA: TGTGCCATCAGTGAGTCATCAACGGCGGGGCCCCAGCATTTT.

The rearrangement uses TRBV19 and TRBJ2-1; D may be TRBD2 (5 bases). The germline V gene has CDR1 LNHDA and CDR2 SQIVND (reference sequence). V lost 1 base, J lost 3 bases, and 7 bases lay in between. CDR3 length: 14 amino acids. This CDR3 reads CASSIGDYYNEQFF. The CDR3 bases are TGTGCCAGTAGTATAGGAGACTACTACAATGAGCAGTTCTTC.

This clone was found a few times. The chain carries TRBV11-2 and TRBJ1-1; the D is unclear. This CDR3 is 14 amino acids long. Trimming pared 1 base from V and 7 bases from J, leaving 13 bases between. Germline V CDR1 and CDR2: SGHAT, FQNNGV. The CDR3 loop is CASSLGTASGEAFF. In DNA, the CDR3 is TGTGCCAGCAGCTTAGGTACAGCCTCGGGTGAAGCTTTCTTT.

The chain combines TRBV5-4 with TRBJ1-3; D possibly corresponds to TRBD1 (5 bases). In germline, CDR1 is SGHNT, CDR2 YYREEE (reference sequence). The V and J ends lost 1 base and 2 bases respectively, with 10 bases between them. This CDR3 spans 15 amino acids. CDR3 region: CASSLFQGPGNTIYF. The CDR3 nucleotides read TGTGCCAGCAGCTTGTTCCAGGGCCCTGGAAACACCATATATTTT.

The table lists this clone with a count of one. V gene TRBV15 combines with J gene TRBJ2-7; no reliable D call. Deletions cut 2 bases from V and 7 bases from J, with 9 bases between. Germline values: CDR1 LNHNV, CDR2 YYDKDF (reference sequence). The length of the CDR3 is 12 residues. The DNA for the CDR3 is TGTGCCACCAGCAGAACCTCAGAAGAGCAGTACTTC. It codes for CATSRTSEEQYF. Full variable domain (remainder filled in from reference TRBV15 and TRBJ2-7): DAMVIQNPRYQVTQFGKPVTLSCSQTLNHNVMYWYQQKSSQAPKLLFHYYDKDFNNEADTPDNFQSRRPNTSFCFLDIRSPGLGDTAMYLCATSRTSEEQYFGPGTRLTVT.

The genes are TRBV5-1 and TRBJ1-1; D unresolved. This CDR3 region has 16 residues. Trimming took off 0 bases at V and 3 bases at J, with 15 bases between the two ends. Per germline, CDR1 SGHRS and CDR2 YFSETQ. The CDR3 protein is CASSLEGSTADTEAFF. The CDR3 nucleotides are TGCGCCAGCAGCTTGGAAGGCAGCACGGCCGACACTGAAGCTTTCTTT.

V gene TRBV19 combines with J gene TRBJ2-7; either TRBD1 or TRBD2 may supply D (5 bases each). CDR1 and CDR2 (germline): LNHDA, SQIVND (reference sequence). This CDR3 spans 18 amino acids. V lost 3 bases to trimming and J lost 3 bases, with 24 bases between them. The CDR3 spells CASSISPNAGLGVYEQYF. The DNA of the CDR3 is TGTGCCAGTAGTATCTCACCTAACGCGGGTTTGGGGGTCTACGAGCAGTACTTC.

This CDR3 reads CASSLNGGINTGELFF. The CDR3 nucleotides read TGTGCCAGCAGTCTAAATGGAGGGATTAACACCGGGGAGCTGTTTTTT. The genes are TRBV28 and TRBJ2-2, with D possibly TRBD2 on 6 matching bases. With 5 bases removed from V and 2 bases from J, the gap between germline ends came to 15 bases. The CDR3 sequence is 16 residues long. Looked up from germline, CDR1 is MDHEN and CDR2 is SYDVKM.